The entry that follows covers one T cell receptor beta chain sequence. Its antigen remains unidentified. No base-level quality is on record; no much larger clone is a single base apart. To demonstrate the VDJtools post-analysis software, TCR beta repertoires were profiled from the peripheral blood of 13 young patients with multiple sclerosis. The patients with multiple sclerosis were children and adolescents between roughly 6 and 17 years of age. Receptor amplification or capture employed PCR. These reads were obtained on an Illumina HiSeq 2500. To reduce PCR and sequencing biases, unique molecular identifiers were built into the TCR beta cDNA libraries. Every 1 to 10 million input T cells yielded 500,000 or so cDNA molecules, meaning each molecule approximated one T cell. The patient libraries were prepared and sequenced with the same protocol used for the earlier healthy control dataset. Samples belonging to the same batch were prepared together, multiplexed and sequenced on a shared HiSeq lane. Per the source publication's procedure: Raw barcoded reads were processed with MIGEC, and single-read molecular identifier groups were discarded before consensus assembly and CDR3 extraction. Clonotype tables were post-analysed with VDJtools, and diversity was normalized by down-sampling all datasets to the smallest sample size. To correct batch-related cross-sample contamination, repertoire overlap clustering matched CDR3 amino acid sequences but not nucleotide sequences. The raw public data were reprocessed by TCRdb itself: fastp quality trimming at Q25, MiXCR clonotype calling, in-frame beta chains only. Each CDR3 protein appears once, grouped with its most common genes and DNA. TCRdb assigned the V and J calls; the authors' analysis was not used. This sample holds a few hundred thousand distinct CDR3 sequences; around 31% were observed only once. 6% of the sample is in the top ten clones.

The sample belongs to a study of post-analysis software for immune sequencing data (dated by TCRdb to the mid-2010s). Regarding the research as a whole: Disease courses on record covered relapsing-remitting, secondary progressive and progressive-relapsing multiple sclerosis, though some patients had no subtype annotation. A subset of samples was prepared in parallel using single-end sample barcoding, then pooled and co-amplified after Illumina adapter ligation. Patient repertoires were compared against ten to eleven previously published healthy control repertoires from donors aged roughly 6 to 27 years.

Study-wide conclusions, independent of this receptor: Significantly higher frequencies in patients than in controls were found for roughly 5 TRBV segments, including TRBV5-6, TRBV5-1 and TRBV20-1. The multiple sclerosis patient group was slightly younger than the control group. Direct clustering with F measure showed strong co-clustering of samples prepared in the same batch, prompting a batch-effect correction. Compared with controls, multiple sclerosis patients had significantly lower normalized Chao1 diversity, a finding suggesting substantial peripheral T-cell clonal expansion.

The CDR1 and CDR2 encoded by the germline V gene (reference sequence) are DFQATT and SNEGSKA. V has 6 bases trimmed and J has 4 bases trimmed; junction bases matching no gene number 9. The CDR3 sequence holds 15 residues, the cysteine and phenylalanine included. Solely the CDR3 DNA is kept, with 45 bases framed from the first base. The sequence was collected from a girl aged 2-17 years with multiple sclerosis. The sequence is built from TRBV20-1 and TRBJ2-1; TRBD2 matches 10 bases in the middle. Material for sequencing was blood. The nucleotides read TGCAGTGCGAGCGATCTAGCGGGGGTTTACAATGAGCAGTTCTTC. Translation gives CSASDLAGVYNEQFF.